This T cell receptor beta chain was identified during a study of control samples from healthy donors and cancer patients. Sequencing was performed with immunoSEQ multiplex PCR; in TCRdb, only in-frame clones are kept and a portion is missing. The data show 120,000 to 150,000 clones, 80% to 95% seen once. V was shortened by 3 bases and J by 3 bases, with 16 bases between the two germline ends. Looked up from germline, CDR1 is SGDLS and CDR2 is YYNGEE. The CDR3 has 16 residues. The rearrangement uses TRBV9 and TRBJ2-1, with a weak D call TRBD1 (6 bases). Sequencing was done on a sample of blood. This sequence was found in a young man in good health. The CDR3 spells CASSELTGPDYNEQFF. CDR3 bases: TGTGCCAGCAGCGAACTGACAGGACCCGACTACAATGAGCAGTTCTTC.